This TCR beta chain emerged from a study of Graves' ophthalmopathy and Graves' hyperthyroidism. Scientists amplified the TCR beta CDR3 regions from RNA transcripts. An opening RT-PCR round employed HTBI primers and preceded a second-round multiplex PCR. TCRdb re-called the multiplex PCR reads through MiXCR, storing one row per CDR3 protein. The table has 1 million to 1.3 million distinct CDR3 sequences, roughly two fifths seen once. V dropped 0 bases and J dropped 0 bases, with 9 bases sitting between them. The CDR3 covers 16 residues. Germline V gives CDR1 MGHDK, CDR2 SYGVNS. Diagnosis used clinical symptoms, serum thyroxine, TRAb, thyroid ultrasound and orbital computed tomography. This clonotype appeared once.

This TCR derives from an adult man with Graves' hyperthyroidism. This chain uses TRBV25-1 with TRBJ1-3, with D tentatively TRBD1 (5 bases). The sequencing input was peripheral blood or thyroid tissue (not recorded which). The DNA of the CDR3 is TGTGCCAGCAGTGAATATGGGGCTAGCTCTGGAAACACCATATATTTT. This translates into CASSEYGASSGNTIYF.